Below are 20 T cell receptor beta chains sequenced from a single sample in a study of cytomegalovirus exposure and HLA in healthy donors. The PCR was carried out with 60 Vbeta primers and 13 Jbeta primers. Measured with immunoSEQ multiplex PCR; TCRdb has only the in-frame clones, and not every one. The sample shows 150,000 to 200,000 clones, over 65% of them seen only once. The source material was PBMCs. These TCRs come from a woman aged 55-70 years in good health and CMV-seropositive.

The rearrangement links TRBV5-8 to TRBJ1-4; 12 nucleotides line up with TRBD1. Germline V gene sequence: CDR1 SGHTS, CDR2 YDEGEE. The CDR3 totals 17 residues. V lost 4 bases, J lost 5 bases, and 9 bases stayed unmatched. The CDR3 loop reads CASSPGTGGRWNEKLFF. The CDR3, as DNA: TGTGCCAGCAGCCCCGGGACAGGGGGCCGGTGGAATGAAAAACTGTTTTTT.

V gene TRBV28 combines with J gene TRBJ1-1; 8 bases agree with TRBD1. J was trimmed by 0 bases and V by 3 bases; bases with no gene match: 6. The CDR3 has 16 amino acids. Germline CDR1 reads MDHEN; CDR2 reads SYDVKM. Here the CDR3 reads CASSLAGGVVNTEAFF. CDR3 in DNA: TGTGCCAGCAGTTTGGCAGGGGGCGTTGTGAACACTGAAGCTTTCTTT.

The rearrangement uses TRBV27 and TRBJ1-1; 7 bases agree with TRBD1. In germline, CDR1 is MNHEY, CDR2 SMNVEV (reference sequence). J was trimmed by 1 base and V by 1 base; bases with no gene match: 3. The CDR3 loop spans 15 amino acids. The CDR3 spells CASSLFGTENTEAFF. In DNA, the CDR3 is TGTGCCAGCAGTTTATTCGGGACAGAGAACACTGAAGCTTTCTTT.

This chain joins TRBV7-3 and TRBJ2-1, with 13 nucleotides matching TRBD2. This CDR3 contains 15 residues. The V gene end was trimmed by 5 bases and the J gene end by 9 bases; junction bases not matched to a gene: 7. Germline V gives CDR1 SGHTA, CDR2 FQGTGA. CDR3 in amino acids: CASSLGLAGVAEQFF. In nucleotides, the CDR3 is TGTGCCAGCAGCCTCGGACTAGCGGGGGTTGCTGAGCAGTTCTTC.

The chain is built from TRBV5-4 and TRBJ1-1; 12 bases match TRBD1. CDR3 length: 16 residues. Per the germline V gene, CDR1 is SGHNT and CDR2 is YYREEE (reference sequence). V lost 2 bases, J lost 4 bases, and 6 bases stayed unmatched. As DNA, the CDR3 is TGTGCCAGCAGCTTTGGAGGGGGACAGGGGGCCACTGAAGCTTTCTTT. This gives the protein CASSFGGGQGATEAFF.

This sequence joins TRBV7-3 and TRBJ1-1; 8 bases are shared with TRBD1. The CDR3 is made up of 14 amino acids. V was pared by 5 bases and J by 5 bases, with 7 bases of the junction left unmatched. CDR1 is SGHTA and CDR2 is FQGTGA in the germline V gene. The CDR3 protein is CASSHGTGSTEAFF. CDR3 coding DNA: TGTGCCAGCAGCCATGGGACAGGTTCAACTGAAGCTTTCTTT.

Of note for this clone: This CDR3 is also generated by other DNA sequences in the sample. This rearrangement joins TRBV4-3 to TRBJ2-3; D call uncertain. The CDR3 is 14 residues long. Trimming took off 0 bases at V and 5 bases at J, with 9 bases between the two ends. Per germline, CDR1 LGHNA and CDR2 YSLEER. CDR3 coding DNA: TGCGCCAGCAGCCAAGATATCGGCGGAGATACGCAGTATTTT. Its translation: CASSQDIGGDTQYF.

About this clone: This CDR3 is also generated by other DNA sequences in the sample. V gene TRBV5-1 combines with J gene TRBJ2-3; 7 bases agree with TRBD2. The CDR3 has 14 amino acids. J gave up 3 bases and V 2 bases, and 3 bases lay outside the gene matches. Germline lookup yields CDR1 SGHRS and CDR2 YFSETQ. The CDR3: CASSLLRGTDTQYF. The CDR3 DNA follows: TGCGCCAGCAGCTTACTGCGGGGGACAGATACGCAGTATTTT.

This chain uses TRBV7-8 with TRBJ2-3; 8 bases align to TRBD2. The CDR3 consists of 17 residues. Looked up from germline, CDR1 is SGHVS and CDR2 is FQNEAQ. The V gene end was trimmed by 1 base and the J gene end by 2 bases; junction bases not matched to a gene: 8. This CDR3 reads CASSLVPSGGITDTQYF. The CDR3 bases are TGTGCCAGCAGCTTAGTCCCAAGCGGGGGTATCACAGATACGCAGTATTTT.

The CDR3 is CASSNRLAASTDTQYF. CDR3 nucleotides: TGCGCCAGCAGCAATCGACTAGCGGCTAGCACAGATACGCAGTATTTT. The rearrangement uses TRBV4-1 and TRBJ2-3, with 9 bases that match TRBD2. Germline values: CDR1 MGHRA, CDR2 YSYEKL. The CDR3 loop spans 16 amino acids. The V and J ends lost 5 bases and 0 bases, in that order; junction bases with no gene match: 6.

V usage is TRBV5-4 and J usage is TRBJ2-5; the match to TRBD2 covers 14 bases. The germline CDR1 and CDR2 sequences are SGHNT and YYREEE (reference sequence). After removal of 4 bases from V and 2 bases from J, the junction contained 7 bases not matched to a gene. The CDR3 is made up of 17 amino acids. DNA of the CDR3: TGTGCCAGCAGCACCGGACTAGCGGGGGGTTCACAAGAGACCCAGTACTTC. Residues: CASSTGLAGGSQETQYF.

In nucleotides, the CDR3 is TGTGCCAGCAGCCCCTCGGGGGGCTCCCCATTCTCCAAAAACATTCAGTACTTC. As protein: CASSPSGGSPFSKNIQYF. The V and J genes are TRBV7-8 and TRBJ2-4; maybe TRBD2 (7 bases). The CDR3 extends over 18 amino acids. Germline V lookup: CDR1 SGHVS, CDR2 FQNEAQ. Trimming removed 5 bases from V and 2 bases from J, with 22 bases in between.

V usage is TRBV28 and J usage is TRBJ2-3, with 10 bases fitting TRBD1. Germline V CDR1 and CDR2: MDHEN, SYDVKM. Losses at the gene ends were 7 bases for V and 5 bases for J; bases not matched to a gene: 12. This CDR3 contains 16 residues. The CDR3 region is CASTRGGTGVGDTQYF. The CDR3 nucleotides are TGTGCCAGCACTCGGGGGGGGACAGGGGTCGGAGATACGCAGTATTTT.

This clone showed up just once. This chain uses TRBV7-8 with TRBJ1-6; D is unclear. The CDR3 runs 14 residues. Germline CDR1 is SGHVS and CDR2 is FQNEAQ. Trimming removed 9 bases at V and 0 bases at J, with 9 bases between. The CDR3 nucleotides are TGTGCCAGTACAGAGAGCTCCTATAATTCACCCCTCCACTTT. Translation gives CASTESSYNSPLHF.

The V gene is TRBV5-1, the J gene TRBJ1-2; 9 positions agree with TRBD1. J gave up 4 bases and V 5 bases, and 9 bases lay outside the gene matches. This CDR3 is built from 15 residues. Germline CDR1 is SGHRS and CDR2 is YFSETQ. The chain's CDR3 is CASRPNTGGSYGYTF. CDR3 in DNA: TGCGCCAGCAGACCCAATACAGGGGGCTCCTATGGCTACACCTTC.

The chain recombines TRBV10-3 with TRBJ2-7; TRBD2 aligns across 7 bases. Per the germline V gene, CDR1 is ENHRY and CDR2 is SYGVKD. The CDR3 runs 14 residues. The junction had 9 bases not matched to a gene; V was cut back by 6 bases and J by 4 bases. CDR3 residues: CAIRVALALYEQYF. Written as DNA, the CDR3 is TGTGCCATCAGGGTCGCACTAGCGCTGTACGAGCAGTACTTC.

About this clone: Other DNA sequences in the same sample also yield this CDR3. The rearrangement links TRBV2 to TRBJ2-7, with 13 positions matching TRBD2. V lost 4 bases to trimming and J lost 7 bases; unmatched junction nucleotides: 7. The CDR3 contains 15 residues. Germline loops: CDR1 SNHLY, CDR2 FYNNEI. The CDR3 protein is CASSAGLAGVGEQYF. As DNA, the CDR3 is TGTGCCAGCAGTGCAGGACTAGCGGGAGTAGGGGAGCAGTACTTC.

This sequence joins TRBV5-5 and TRBJ2-7; TRBD2 matches at 11 bases. The V segment lost 4 bases and the J segment 1 base; nucleotides outside the gene matches: 4. This CDR3 has 15 amino acids. Germline CDR1 is SGHKS and CDR2 is YYEKEE (reference sequence). CDR3 protein: CASSPGLAVSYEQYF. The DNA of the CDR3 is TGTGCCAGCAGCCCGGGACTAGCGGTGTCCTACGAGCAGTACTTC.

The chain employs TRBV5-1 and TRBJ2-1; 14 nucleotides match TRBD2. The junction had 12 bases not matched to a gene; V was cut back by 4 bases and J by 9 bases. Germline loops: CDR1 SGHRS, CDR2 YFSETQ. This CDR3 region has 17 residues. CDR3 amino acids: CASSVFSGLAGVGEQFF. In DNA, the CDR3 is TGCGCCAGCAGCGTATTCTCGGGACTAGCGGGAGTGGGTGAGCAGTTCTTC.

Turning to this clone: Different DNA sequences within this sample yield the same CDR3. The chain employs TRBV19 and TRBJ1-5; D not certain. The CDR3 has 15 residues. With 3 bases removed from V and 3 bases from J, the gap between germline ends came to 12 bases. The germline gives CDR1 LNHDA, CDR2 SQIVND (reference sequence). CDR3 DNA: TGTGCCAGTAGTATTGCGGGGTCTCCCAATCAGCCCCAGCATTTT. This encodes CASSIAGSPNQPQHF.